The 25 T cell receptor beta chains reported below all come from one sample, sequenced in a study of OX40 agonist ivuxolimab in advanced cancers. Using immunoSEQ multiplex PCR, the repertoire was profiled, and TCRdb retains in-frame clones only, with some absent. The sample lists more than 55,000 clones; approximately 91% were seen once. Sequenced material: CD4+ or CD8+ T cells sorted from blood, taken in a trial of the OX40 agonist ivuxolimab. The receptors were sampled from an adult with an advanced solid tumor such as melanoma, head and neck, liver or kidney cancer.

The chain carries TRBV15 and TRBJ2-5; no reliable D call. Trimming removed 2 bases from V and 1 base from J, with 5 bases in between. This CDR3 is built from 13 residues. CDR1 LNHNV and CDR2 YYDKDF come from the germline V gene (reference sequence). The CDR3 loop reads CATSRSLQETQYF. The CDR3 DNA reads TGTGCCACCAGCAGAAGCCTCCAAGAGACCCAGTACTTC.

The chain is built from TRBV7-2 and TRBJ2-1; D is undetermined. The germline CDR1 and CDR2 sequences are SGHTA and FQGNSA. V was cut by 4 bases and J by 0 bases, with 10 bases left in between. The CDR3 runs 15 residues. The DNA of the CDR3 is TGTGCCAGCAGCTGGAGTCCGATCTCCTACAATGAGCAGTTCTTC. Protein sequence: CASSWSPISYNEQFF.

Worth noting for this clone: At one end, the junction sequence differs from germline, possibly due to a read error. The CDR3: CASSQGGIPEAFF. The CDR3 region has the DNA TGCGCCAGCAGCCAAGGGGGGATTCCTGAAGCTTTCTTT. The chain is built from TRBV5-8 and TRBJ1-1; D may be TRBD1 (6 bases). Germline V gene sequence: CDR1 SGHTS, CDR2 YDEGEE. The CDR3 is 13 residues long.

By frequency in the sample, this clone is medium-sized. The V call is TRBV10-1, the J call TRBJ2-7; D perhaps matches TRBD1 (6 bases). The CDR3 is made up of 14 amino acids. CDR1 is WNHNN, CDR2 SYGVQD, per germline (reference sequence). Trimming left V 8 bases short and J 2 bases short, with 16 bases between. The CDR3 DNA sequence: TGCGCCAGCGCTGCAGGGGTAATAACCTACGAGCAGTACTTC. Protein product: CASAAGVITYEQYF.

The chain is built from TRBV7-2 and TRBJ1-1; D unclear. Germline CDR1 is SGHTA and CDR2 is FQGNSA. The CDR3 consists of 15 residues. V lost 2 bases to trimming and J lost 4 bases, with 14 bases between them. The CDR3 loop is CASSLRSRLSTEAFF. CDR3 nucleotide sequence: TGTGCCAGCAGCTTAAGGTCGAGGCTGAGCACTGAAGCTTTCTTT.

The chain combines TRBV6-1 with TRBJ1-1; TRBD1 is a possible D gene (5 bases). Germline V CDR1 and CDR2: MNHNS, SASEGT. CDR3 size: 14 residues. V was shortened by 11 bases and J by 0 bases, with 16 bases between the two germline ends. The CDR3 sequence is CASQGQGLNTEAFF. The CDR3 DNA sequence: TGTGCCTCCCAGGGCCAGGGATTGAACACTGAAGCTTTCTTT.

V usage is TRBV11-2 and J usage is TRBJ2-7, with D possibly matching TRBD2 (6 bases). The CDR3 totals 14 residues. CDR1 SGHAT and CDR2 FQNNGV come from the germline V gene. The V end lost 8 bases, the J end lost 4 bases, and 18 bases lay between the germline ends. CDR3 sequence: CASANSGTGYEQYF. DNA of the CDR3: TGTGCCAGCGCTAACTCCGGGACTGGATACGAGCAGTACTTC.

The V call is TRBV29-1, the J call TRBJ2-1; D is uncertain. The V and J ends lost 4 bases and 9 bases respectively, with 10 bases between them. The germline gives CDR1 SQVTM, CDR2 ANQGSEA. CDR3 length equals 11 residues. The CDR3: CSVAPTVEQFF. CDR3 bases: TGCAGCGTTGCCCCCACCGTTGAGCAGTTCTTC.

The J gene is TRBJ2-5, the V gene TRBV11-2; D is perhaps TRBD1 or TRBD2 (6 bases each). V lost 1 base to trimming and J lost 5 bases, with 14 bases between them. This CDR3 has 15 amino acids. Germline CDR1 reads SGHAT; CDR2 reads FQNNGV. The CDR3 DNA is TGTGCCAGCAGCTTAGTGGGGGGTAGGGGGGAGACCCAGTACTTC. Amino acids: CASSLVGGRGETQYF.

Only a few counts were recorded for this clone. This chain links TRBV15 with TRBJ2-1; maybe TRBD2 (5 bases). From germline, CDR1 is LNHNV and CDR2 YYDKDF (reference sequence). The V gene lost 1 base and the J gene lost 9 bases, with 19 bases spanning the gap. This CDR3 contains 16 residues. The CDR3 spells CATSRVDYLLVREQFF. As DNA, the CDR3 is TGTGCCACCAGCAGAGTCGACTATCTACTGGTTCGTGAGCAGTTCTTC.

This clone occurred once. The chain is built from TRBV6-5 and TRBJ2-7; 8 positions agree with TRBD1. The V gene end was trimmed by 5 bases and the J gene end by 3 bases; junction bases not matched to a gene: 6. The germline CDR1 and CDR2 sequences are MNHEY and SVGAGI. The CDR3 runs to 14 residues. The CDR3 bases are TGTGCCAGCAGTATGCAGGGGGCATACTACGAGCAGTACTTC. It specifies CASSMQGAYYEQYF.

The chain recombines TRBV4-1 with TRBJ2-5, with no clear D. Looked up from germline, CDR1 is MGHRA and CDR2 is YSYEKL. V lost 4 bases to trimming and J lost 5 bases, with 14 bases between them. CDR3 size: 14 residues. CDR3 protein: CASSPTLVGETQYF. CDR3 nucleotide sequence: TGCGCCAGCAGCCCGACCTTAGTAGGGGAGACCCAGTACTTC.

Written as DNA, the CDR3 is TGTGCCAGCAGCTCCCCGACAGGGGTGGAGACCCAGTACTTC. Its protein product is CASSSPTGVETQYF. This chain connects TRBV5-4 to TRBJ2-5, with 8 bases aligning to TRBD1. V lost 3 bases and J lost 5; bases outside the gene matches: 6. The CDR3 runs 14 residues. Germline CDR1 SGHNT, CDR2 YYREEE (reference sequence).

This clone was detected once. The chain recombines TRBV14 with TRBJ1-3; D remains unclear. Germline CDR1 and CDR2: SGHDN and FVKESK. The CDR3 length is 18 residues. Deletions cut 0 bases from V and 0 bases from J, with 15 bases between. CDR3 sequence reads: CASSQDLEMRFSGNTIYF. The CDR3 nucleotides read TGTGCCAGCAGCCAAGATCTCGAAATGCGCTTCTCTGGAAACACCATATATTTT. Using reference TRBV14 and TRBJ1-3 for the parts outside the CDR3, the full variable domain is EAGVTQFPSHSVIEKGQTVTLRCDPISGHDNLYWYRRVMGKEIKFLLHFVKESKQDESGMPNNRFLAERTGGTYSTLKVQPAELEDSGVYFCASSQDLEMRFSGNTIYFGEGSWLTVV.

This clone is a singleton in its sample. The V and J genes are TRBV28 and TRBJ2-7, with TRBD2 matching over 8 bases. This CDR3 is built from 15 residues. Germline V gene data show CDR1 as MDHEN and CDR2 as SYDVKM. J gave up 7 bases and V 6 bases, and 14 bases lay outside the gene matches. The CDR3 sequence: CASSWRSGSRWEQYF. The CDR3 DNA follows: TGTGCCAGCAGCTGGCGGAGCGGGAGCCGTTGGGAGCAGTACTTC.

The V gene is TRBV28, the J gene TRBJ1-5; D possibly corresponds to TRBD1 (5 bases). The germline CDR1 and CDR2 sequences are MDHEN and SYDVKM. Trimming took 6 bases from V and 3 from J, leaving 9 bases between them. The CDR3 length is 13 residues. CDR3 region: CASRGPINQPQHF. Here the CDR3 DNA reads TGTGCCAGCAGGGGGCCAATCAATCAGCCCCAGCATTTT.

The chain combines TRBV11-2 with TRBJ1-1, with 7 nucleotides matching TRBD1. The CDR3 covers 14 residues. After removal of 6 bases from V and 7 bases from J, the junction contained 11 bases not matched to a gene. Germline V lookup: CDR1 SGHAT, CDR2 FQNNGV. The CDR3 DNA sequence: TGTGCCAGCAGTTACATCGGGACAGTAATTGAAGCTTTCTTT. This gives the protein CASSYIGTVIEAFF.

The chain has TRBV20-1 and TRBJ1-6; the D is unclear. Germline CDR1 is DFQATT and CDR2 is SNEGSKA (reference sequence). Trimming pared 7 bases from V and 9 bases from J, leaving 10 bases between. The CDR3 loop spans 11 amino acids. The CDR3 loop reads CSEPLSSPLHF. CDR3 bases: TGCAGTGAACCCCTTTCTTCACCCCTCCACTTT.

This clone was counted only a few times. This sequence joins TRBV30 and TRBJ1-5, with D perhaps matching TRBD1 (5 bases). The CDR3 contains 14 residues. CDR1 is GTSNPN and CDR2 is SVGIG in the germline V gene (reference sequence). Trimming removed 4 bases from V and 1 base from J, with 11 bases in between. CDR3 in DNA: TGTGCCTGGACCCAGGGAGGCAGCAATCAGCCCCAGCATTTT. The encoded protein is CAWTQGGSNQPQHF.

This chain connects TRBV7-9 to TRBJ2-1; 8 bases are shared with TRBD1. From germline, CDR1 is SEHNR and CDR2 FQNEAQ (reference sequence). The CDR3 runs 15 residues. V lost 5 bases and J lost 7; bases outside the gene matches: 10. The CDR3 DNA sequence: TGTGCCAGCAGCGGAAGGACAGGGTTTGTTAATGAGCAGTTCTTC. This gives the protein CASSGRTGFVNEQFF.

This chain links TRBV7-2 with TRBJ1-5; the D gene is possibly TRBD1 (6 bases). The CDR3 is 17 residues long. Trimming took 1 base from V and 2 from J, leaving 15 bases between them. The germline V gene encodes CDR1 SGHTA and CDR2 FQGNSA. The chain's CDR3 is CASSLERTVEGNQPQHF. In DNA, the CDR3 is TGTGCCAGCAGCTTAGAAAGGACAGTTGAGGGCAATCAGCCCCAGCATTTT.

J is TRBJ2-6 and V is TRBV9; possibly TRBD1 or TRBD2 for D (6 bases each). The CDR3 spans 17 residues. Germline values: CDR1 SGDLS, CDR2 YYNGEE. Trimming took off 2 bases at V and 0 bases at J, with 12 bases between the two ends. This CDR3 is CASSVWWGASGANVLTF. CDR3 DNA sequence: TGTGCCAGCAGCGTTTGGTGGGGGGCCTCTGGGGCCAACGTCCTGACTTTC.

This clone was observed a few times. This sequence joins TRBV5-1 and TRBJ1-5; 10 bases map to TRBD1. The CDR3 covers 14 residues. The junction had 2 bases not matched to a gene; V was cut back by 3 bases and J by 5 bases. Germline V CDR1 and CDR2: SGHRS, YFSETQ. CDR3 protein: CASSWGTGDQPQHF. CDR3 DNA sequence: TGCGCCAGCAGCTGGGGGACAGGGGATCAGCCCCAGCATTTT.

V and J are TRBV4-3 and TRBJ1-5; D may be TRBD1 (5 bases). The CDR3 length is 14 residues. Germline V CDR1 and CDR2: LGHNA, YSLEER. The V end lost 0 bases, the J end lost 3 bases, and 6 bases lay between the germline ends. CDR3 region: CASSQDRDNQPQHF. In nucleotides, the CDR3 is TGCGCCAGCAGCCAAGACAGGGACAATCAGCCCCAGCATTTT.

The gene calls are TRBV6-5 and TRBJ1-1, with TRBD1 as a possible D gene (5 bases). This CDR3 spans 13 amino acids. V lost 7 bases to trimming and J lost 8 bases, with 17 bases between them. In germline, CDR1 is MNHEY, CDR2 SVGAGI. This CDR3 is CASTNRDGEEAFF. In DNA form, the CDR3 reads TGTGCCAGCACCAATAGGGACGGCGAGGAAGCTTTCTTT.